The clone carrying this T cell receptor beta chain was observed at least ten times. The data are from a study of regulatory T cells in long-lasting Graves disease. Time point specified: persistent/refractory GD, antithyroid drugs over 5 years with positive TRAb. Researchers made the TCR library from RNA that was extracted from PBMCs. Those enrolled as patients came out of an endocrinology department in Xi'an, China. There are 12 residues in the CDR3. The V end was cut by 2 bases, the J end by 8 bases, with 9 bases between. Arm-PCR of CDR3 regions and iRepertoire HTBI primers were the basis on which TCR beta libraries were built. MiXCR, applied by TCRdb to the multiplex PCR reads, yields one record per CDR3 protein. The sample has fewer than 400,000 distinct CDR3 sequences; about a fifth are singletons.

The origin of this receptor is a female donor with Graves disease. This material consisted of peripheral blood mononuclear cells (PBMCs), taken when the disease was refractory, from a patient treated with antithyroid drugs. The chain uses TRBV12-3 or TRBV12-4 and TRBJ1-1; D is unclear. The CDR3 DNA is TGTGCCAGCAGTTTATTTACCGGAGAAGCTTTCTTT. Translating gives CASSLFTGEAFF.